A single sample is the source of the 3 T cell receptor beta chains below, sequenced in a study of shared clonotypes between healthy human individuals. TCRdb's copy holds only in-frame clones and misses some; the assay was immunoSEQ multiplex PCR. The sample contains millions of clones, roughly 94% of which appear only once. The sample consisted of naive CD4+ T cells sorted from blood. Indicated subset: CD45RA+ positively selected. Receptors originate from a man aged 18 to 29 in good health.

The chain combines TRBV10-1 with TRBJ2-5; the match to TRBD1 covers 8 bases. Unmatched junction bases numbered 7, after V lost 7 bases and J lost 0 bases. The CDR3 consists of 15 residues. Germline-derived CDR1 and CDR2 are WNHNN and SYGVQD (reference sequence). The CDR3 DNA reads as TGCGCCAGCACCGAGGGACAGGACTACCAAGAGACCCAGTACTTC. Translated, it gives CASTEGQDYQETQYF.

The rearrangement links TRBV29-1 to TRBJ2-7, with TRBD1 matching over 9 bases. The CDR3 is 14 amino acids. The junction had 8 bases not matched to a gene; V was cut back by 3 bases and J by 5 bases. Germline CDR1 and CDR2: SQVTM and ANQGSEA. As DNA, the CDR3 is TGCAGCGTTGATGAATCGGGACAGGGCAACGAGCAGTACTTC. Protein: CSVDESGQGNEQYF.

The V call is TRBV4-3, the J call TRBJ2-1, with 8 bases fitting TRBD2. In germline, CDR1 is LGHNA, CDR2 YSLEER. Germline trimming cut 3 bases from V and 2 bases from J; bases unmatched to any gene: 3. There are 15 residues in the CDR3. The CDR3 protein is CASSQSGLAYNEQFF. The CDR3 DNA reads TGCGCCAGCAGCCAGTCGGGACTAGCCTACAATGAGCAGTTCTTC.